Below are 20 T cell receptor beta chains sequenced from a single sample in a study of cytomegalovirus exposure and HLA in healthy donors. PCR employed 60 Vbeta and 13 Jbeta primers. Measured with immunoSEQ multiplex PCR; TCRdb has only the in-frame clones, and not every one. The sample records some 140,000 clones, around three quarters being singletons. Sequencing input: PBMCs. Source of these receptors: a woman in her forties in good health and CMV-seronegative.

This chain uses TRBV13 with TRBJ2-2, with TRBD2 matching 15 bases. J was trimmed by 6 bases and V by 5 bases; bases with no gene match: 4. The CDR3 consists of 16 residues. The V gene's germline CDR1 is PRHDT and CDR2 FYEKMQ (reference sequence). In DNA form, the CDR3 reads TGTGCCAGCAGCCCGGGACTAGCGGGAGGACCCGGGGAGCTGTTTTTT. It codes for CASSPGLAGGPGELFF.

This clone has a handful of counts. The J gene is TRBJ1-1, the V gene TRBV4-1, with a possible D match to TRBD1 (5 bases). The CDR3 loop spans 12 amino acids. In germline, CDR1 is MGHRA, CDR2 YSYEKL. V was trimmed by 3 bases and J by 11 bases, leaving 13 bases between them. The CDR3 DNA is TGCGCCAGCAGCCATCAGGGCTTCGGGGCTTTCTTT. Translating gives CASSHQGFGAFF.

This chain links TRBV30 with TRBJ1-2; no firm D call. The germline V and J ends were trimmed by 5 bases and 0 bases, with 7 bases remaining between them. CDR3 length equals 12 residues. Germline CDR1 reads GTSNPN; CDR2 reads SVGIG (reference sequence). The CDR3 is CAWVTANYGYTF. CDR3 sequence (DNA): TGTGCCTGGGTTACAGCTAACTATGGCTACACCTTC.

The CDR3 reads CASSAGGGYTF. The CDR3 DNA follows: TGTGCCAGCAGTGCAGGGGGCGGCTACACCTTC. The J gene is TRBJ1-2, the V gene TRBV2; the match to TRBD1 covers 8 bases. CDR3 length: 11 amino acids. J lost 8 bases, V lost 4 bases, and 0 bases had no gene match. CDR1 is SNHLY, CDR2 FYNNEI, per germline.

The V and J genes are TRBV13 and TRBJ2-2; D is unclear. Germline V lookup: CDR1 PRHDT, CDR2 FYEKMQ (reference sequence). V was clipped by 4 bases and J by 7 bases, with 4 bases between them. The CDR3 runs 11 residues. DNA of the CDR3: TGTGCCAGCAGCTGGAGCGGGGAGCTGTTTTTT. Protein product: CASSWSGELFF. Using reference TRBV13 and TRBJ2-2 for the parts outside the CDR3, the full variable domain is AAGVIQSPRHLIKEKRETATLKCYPIPRHDTVYWYQQGPGQDPQFLISFYEKMQSDKGSIPDRFSAQQFSDYHSELNMSSLELGDSALYFCASSWSGELFFGEGSRLTVL.

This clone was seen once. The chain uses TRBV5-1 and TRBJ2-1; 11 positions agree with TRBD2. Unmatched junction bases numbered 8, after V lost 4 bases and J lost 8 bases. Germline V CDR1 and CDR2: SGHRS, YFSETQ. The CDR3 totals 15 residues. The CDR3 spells CASSRTSGSNDEQFF. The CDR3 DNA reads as TGCGCCAGCAGCCGTACTAGCGGGAGTAACGATGAGCAGTTCTTC.

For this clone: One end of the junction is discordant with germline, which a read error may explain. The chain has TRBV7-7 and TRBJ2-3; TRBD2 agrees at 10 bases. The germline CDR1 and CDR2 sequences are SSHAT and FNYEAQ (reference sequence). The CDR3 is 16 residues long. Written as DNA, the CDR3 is TGTGCTAGCAGCTCAACCACAGCGGGAGGGGCAGATACGCAGTATTTT. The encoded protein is CASSSTTAGGADTQYF.

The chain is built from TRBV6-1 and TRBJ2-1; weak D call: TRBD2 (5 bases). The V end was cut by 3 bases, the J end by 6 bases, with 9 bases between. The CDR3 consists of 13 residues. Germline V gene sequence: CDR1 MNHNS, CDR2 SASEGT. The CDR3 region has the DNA TGTGCCAGCAGTGAGAGAGGGAGCAATGAGCAGTTCTTC. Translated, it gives CASSERGSNEQFF.

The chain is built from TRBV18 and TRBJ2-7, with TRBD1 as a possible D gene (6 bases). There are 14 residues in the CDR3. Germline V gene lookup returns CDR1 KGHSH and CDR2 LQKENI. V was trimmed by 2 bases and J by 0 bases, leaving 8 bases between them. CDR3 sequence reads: CASSPTGNSYEQYF. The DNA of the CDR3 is TGTGCCAGCTCACCAACAGGGAACTCCTACGAGCAGTACTTC.

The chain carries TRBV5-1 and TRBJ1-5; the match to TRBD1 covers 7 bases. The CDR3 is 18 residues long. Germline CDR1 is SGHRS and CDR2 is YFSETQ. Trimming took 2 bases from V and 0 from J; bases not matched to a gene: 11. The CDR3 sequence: CASSFTSGTAISNQPQHF. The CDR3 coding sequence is TGCGCCAGCAGCTTTACTTCCGGGACAGCTATTAGCAATCAGCCCCAGCATTTT.

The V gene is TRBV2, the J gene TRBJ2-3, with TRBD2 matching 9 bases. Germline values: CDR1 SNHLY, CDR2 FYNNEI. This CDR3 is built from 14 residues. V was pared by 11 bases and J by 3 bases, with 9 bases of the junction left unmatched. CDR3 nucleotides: TGTGCCTCGTTAGCGGGAGAGTCGACAGATACGCAGTATTTT. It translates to CASLAGESTDTQYF.

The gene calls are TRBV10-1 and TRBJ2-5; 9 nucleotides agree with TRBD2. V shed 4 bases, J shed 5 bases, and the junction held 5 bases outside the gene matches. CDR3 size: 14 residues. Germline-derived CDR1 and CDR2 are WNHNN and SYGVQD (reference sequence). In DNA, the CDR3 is TGCGCCAGCAGTGGTAATAGCGGGAGTGAGACCCAGTACTTC. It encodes CASSGNSGSETQYF.

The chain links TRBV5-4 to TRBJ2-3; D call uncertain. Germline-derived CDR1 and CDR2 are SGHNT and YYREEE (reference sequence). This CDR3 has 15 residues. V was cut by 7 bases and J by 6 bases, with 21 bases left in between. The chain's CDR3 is CASGIGTQMGDTQYF. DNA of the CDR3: TGTGCCAGCGGAATAGGAACACAGATGGGCGATACGCAGTATTTT.

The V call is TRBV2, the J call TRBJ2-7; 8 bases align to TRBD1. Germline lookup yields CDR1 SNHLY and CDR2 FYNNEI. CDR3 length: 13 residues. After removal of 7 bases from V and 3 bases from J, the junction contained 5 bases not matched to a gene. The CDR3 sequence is CASTGDRFYEQYF. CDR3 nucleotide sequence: TGTGCCAGCACCGGGGACAGGTTCTACGAGCAGTACTTC.

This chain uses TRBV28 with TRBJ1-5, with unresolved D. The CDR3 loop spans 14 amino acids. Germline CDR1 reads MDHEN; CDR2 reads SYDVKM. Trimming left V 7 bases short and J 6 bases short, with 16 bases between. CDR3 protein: CASTASGSRQPQHF. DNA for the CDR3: TGTGCCAGCACAGCGTCGGGGTCCCGTCAGCCCCAGCATTTT.

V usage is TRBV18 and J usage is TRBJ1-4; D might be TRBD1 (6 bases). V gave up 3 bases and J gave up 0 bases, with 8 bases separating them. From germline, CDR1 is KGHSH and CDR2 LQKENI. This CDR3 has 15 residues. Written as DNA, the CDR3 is TGTGCCAGCTCACCGCGGACAGCAACTAATGAAAAACTGTTTTTT. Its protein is CASSPRTATNEKLFF.

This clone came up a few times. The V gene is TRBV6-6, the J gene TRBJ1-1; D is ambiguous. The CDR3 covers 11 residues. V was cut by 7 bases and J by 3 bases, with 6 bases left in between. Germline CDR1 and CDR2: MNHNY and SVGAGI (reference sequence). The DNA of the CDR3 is TGTGCCAGCACGGTGGACACTGAAGCTTTCTTT. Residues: CASTVDTEAFF.

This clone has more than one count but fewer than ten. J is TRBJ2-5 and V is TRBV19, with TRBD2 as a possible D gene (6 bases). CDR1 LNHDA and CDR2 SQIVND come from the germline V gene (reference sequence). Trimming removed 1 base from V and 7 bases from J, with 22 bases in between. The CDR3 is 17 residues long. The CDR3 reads CASSIGSVGLAMGTQYF. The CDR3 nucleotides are TGTGCCAGTAGTATAGGTTCGGTAGGGCTAGCGATGGGGACCCAGTACTTC. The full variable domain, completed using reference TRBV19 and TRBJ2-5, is DGGITQSPKYLFRKEGQNVTLSCEQNLNHDAMYWYRQDPGQGLRLIYYSQIVNDFQKGDIAEGYSVSREKKESFPLTVTSAQKNPTAFYLCASSIGSVGLAMGTQYFGPGTRLLVL.

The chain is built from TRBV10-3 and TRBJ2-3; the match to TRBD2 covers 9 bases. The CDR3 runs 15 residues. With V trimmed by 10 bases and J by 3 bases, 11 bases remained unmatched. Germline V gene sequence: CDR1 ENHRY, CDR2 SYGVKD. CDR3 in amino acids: CASHPGLAATDTQYF. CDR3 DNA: TGTGCCAGCCACCCGGGACTAGCTGCAACAGATACGCAGTATTTT.

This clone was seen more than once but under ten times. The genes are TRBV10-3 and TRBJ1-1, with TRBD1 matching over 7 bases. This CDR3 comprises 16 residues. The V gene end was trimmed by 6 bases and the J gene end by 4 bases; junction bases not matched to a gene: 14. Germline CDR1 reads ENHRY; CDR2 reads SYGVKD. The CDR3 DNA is TGTGCCATCAGGGATGACAGGGACACGAGGGGCACTGAAGCTTTCTTT. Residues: CAIRDDRDTRGTEAFF.